The 14 T cell receptor beta chains in this list originate from one sample, sequenced in a study of Graves' ophthalmopathy and Graves' hyperthyroidism. Amplified TCR beta CDR3 regions were obtained using RNA transcripts as template. A first-round RT-PCR used HTBI primers, followed by a second-round multiplex PCR. TCRdb called the multiplex PCR reads again in MiXCR, with one record for every CDR3 protein. The sample has hundreds of thousands of distinct CDR3 sequences; 21% are singletons. Sequencing was performed on peripheral blood. All receptors derive from a woman aged 18-29 years with stable Graves' hyperthyroidism.

The chain recombines TRBV24-1 with TRBJ1-2; possible D gene TRBD1, 6 bases. The CDR3 covers 13 residues. V dropped 7 bases and J dropped 0 bases, with 8 bases sitting between them. Germline lookup yields CDR1 KGHDR and CDR2 SFDVKD. The CDR3 DNA sequence: TGTGCCACCAGGGACAGTTCTAACTATGGCTACACCTTC. Its protein product is CATRDSSNYGYTF.

The genes are TRBV20-1 and TRBJ1-2; TRBD1 agrees at 8 bases. CDR3 length equals 15 residues. The V segment lost 5 bases and the J segment 6 bases; nucleotides outside the gene matches: 14. Germline CDR1 reads DFQATT; CDR2 reads SNEGSKA (reference sequence). The CDR3 sequence is CSAPRYGQGLDGYTF. The CDR3 bases are TGCAGTGCTCCCCGTTACGGACAGGGTTTAGATGGCTACACCTTC.

This clonotype has at least ten counts. The CDR3 region is CASRGSYHEQYF. The CDR3 nucleotides read TGTGCCAGCCGGGGGTCGTACCACGAGCAGTACTTC. The genes are TRBV6-1 and TRBJ2-7, with a tentative D call TRBD2 (6 bases). The V gene lost 8 bases and the J gene lost 5 bases, with 13 bases spanning the gap. Germline V CDR1 and CDR2: MNHNS, SASEGT. The CDR3 consists of 12 residues.

This clonotype was seen at least ten times. The V call is TRBV10-2, the J call TRBJ1-1; D gene unclear. Germline V gene data show CDR1 as WSHSY and CDR2 as SAAADI. CDR3 size: 15 residues. V dropped 2 bases and J dropped 2 bases, with 12 bases sitting between them. The CDR3: CASSEEVQLNTEAFF. Here the CDR3 DNA reads TGCGCCAGCAGTGAGGAGGTTCAATTAAACACTGAAGCTTTCTTT.

This clonotype was found many times. V and J are TRBV29-1 and TRBJ1-2; weak D call: TRBD1 (5 bases). V lost 1 base and J 8 bases, leaving 14 bases between the germline ends. The germline gives CDR1 SQVTM, CDR2 ANQGSEA. The CDR3 has 13 amino acids. The CDR3 sequence is CSVEGQGWGGYTF. In DNA form, the CDR3 reads TGCAGCGTTGAAGGGCAGGGCTGGGGGGGCTACACCTTC.

This clonotype was counted a few times. The gene calls are TRBV6-1 and TRBJ2-2; 7 bases line up with TRBD1. The CDR3 loop spans 14 amino acids. Germline loops: CDR1 MNHNS, CDR2 SASEGT. Trimming removed 6 bases from V and 4 bases from J; junction bases left unmatched: 5. DNA of the CDR3: TGTGCCAGCAGCCTGACAGGGATCACCGGGGAGCTGTTTTTT. It translates to CASSLTGITGELFF.

This clonotype has a count of ten or more. This chain links TRBV20-1 with TRBJ2-7; 8 bases align to TRBD2. CDR3 length: 15 residues. CDR1 is DFQATT, CDR2 SNEGSKA, per germline (reference sequence). Trimming removed 6 bases from V and 5 bases from J; junction bases left unmatched: 15. CDR3 nucleotides: TGCAGTGCCCGATTGAGGGGCGGGAGGCCCCACGAGCAGTACTTC. Its protein product is CSARLRGGRPHEQYF.

CDR3 nucleotide sequence: TGCAGTGCTAGAGAAGGGGGTGACAATCAGCCCCAGCATTTT. Residues: CSAREGGDNQPQHF. The chain uses TRBV20-1 and TRBJ1-5; TRBD1 might be the D (6 bases). In germline, CDR1 is DFQATT, CDR2 SNEGSKA (reference sequence). V lost 0 bases, J lost 3 bases, and 9 bases lay in between. The CDR3 loop spans 14 amino acids.

The J gene is TRBJ1-2, the V gene TRBV6-1; D is unresolved. V lost 3 bases, J lost 2 bases, and 10 bases lay in between. Looked up from germline, CDR1 is MNHNS and CDR2 is SASEGT. There are 14 residues in the CDR3. The CDR3 region is CASSDGRGNYGYTF. Written as DNA, the CDR3 is TGTGCCAGCAGTGACGGGCGGGGAAACTATGGCTACACCTTC.

This clonotype came up many times. This chain uses TRBV12-3 or TRBV12-4 with TRBJ2-7; 9 nucleotides agree with TRBD1. There are 12 residues in the CDR3. Trimming cost V 4 bases and J 6 bases; bases outside gene matches: 1. CDR3 nucleotides: TGTGCCAGCAGTTCGACAGGGGGCGAGCAGTACTTC. Translation gives CASSSTGGEQYF.

In this sample, this clonotype turned up many times. The chain combines TRBV19 with TRBJ1-2; TRBD1 aligns across 10 bases. Germline lookup yields CDR1 LNHDA and CDR2 SQIVND (reference sequence). Unmatched junction bases numbered 12, after V lost 6 bases and J lost 8 bases. The length of the CDR3 is 15 residues. CDR3 sequence: CASRAPGTGVGGYTF. For the CDR3, the DNA is TGTGCCAGTAGAGCTCCCGGGACAGGGGTTGGGGGCTACACCTTC.

This clonotype has ten or more counts. In DNA, the CDR3 is TGTGCCAGCAGTTACAGGGGAACGAACACCGGGGAGCTGTTTTTT. Its translation is CASSYRGTNTGELFF. The chain has TRBV6-5 and TRBJ2-2; the D gene is possibly TRBD1 (5 bases). This CDR3 has 15 residues. V lost 2 bases to trimming and J lost 0 bases, with 7 bases between them. Germline CDR1 and CDR2: MNHEY and SVGAGI.

In this sample, this clonotype turned up many times. The V gene is TRBV12-3 or TRBV12-4, the J gene TRBJ1-2; D is uncertain. Trimming left V 1 base short and J 7 bases short, with 4 bases between. CDR3 size: 11 residues. CDR3 DNA sequence: TGTGCCAGCAGTTTAGGACCTGGCTACACCTTC. It codes for CASSLGPGYTF.

This clonotype was counted at least ten times. The CDR3 DNA reads as TGTGCCAGCGAACTAGCGGGAAGTTCCTACGAGCAGTACTTC. Its protein product is CASELAGSSYEQYF. The rearrangement joins TRBV28 to TRBJ2-7; 10 bases are shared with TRBD2. The germline CDR1 and CDR2 sequences are MDHEN and SYDVKM. With 8 bases clipped from V and 1 base from J, the junction kept 5 bases outside the gene matches. The CDR3 runs 14 residues.